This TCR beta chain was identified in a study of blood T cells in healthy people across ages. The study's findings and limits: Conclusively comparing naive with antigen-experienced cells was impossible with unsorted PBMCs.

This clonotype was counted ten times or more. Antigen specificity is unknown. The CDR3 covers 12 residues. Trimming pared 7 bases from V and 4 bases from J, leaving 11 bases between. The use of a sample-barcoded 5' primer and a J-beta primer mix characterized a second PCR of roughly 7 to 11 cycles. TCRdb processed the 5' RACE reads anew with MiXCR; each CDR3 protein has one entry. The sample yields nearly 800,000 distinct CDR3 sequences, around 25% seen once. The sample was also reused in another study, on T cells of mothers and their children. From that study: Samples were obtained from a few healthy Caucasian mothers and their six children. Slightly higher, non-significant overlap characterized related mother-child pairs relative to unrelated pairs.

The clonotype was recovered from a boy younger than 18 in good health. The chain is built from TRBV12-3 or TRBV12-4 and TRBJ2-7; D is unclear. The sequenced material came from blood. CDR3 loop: CASTSQVYEQYF. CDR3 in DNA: TGTGCCAGCACCTCTCAAGTTTACGAGCAGTACTTC.